The 9 T cell receptor beta chains below were found in one sample sequenced in a study of human T cells and chemical hapten exposure. One entry per CDR3 protein, called by TCRdb with MiXCR from the RACE reads. The sample lists fewer than 90,000 distinct CDR3 sequences; around 6.7% were seen once. Time point denoted: patch test 2, 6 weeks after DPC sensitization. As to treatment: therapeutic diphenylcyclopropenone sensitization with weekly scalp DPC. The sequencing here drew on whole blood, taken in connection with sensitization to the hapten diphenylcyclopropenone (DPC). The source is a young woman with alopecia areata. Some clones in this sample may be carry-over from other donors' samples.

This clonotype was seen a handful of times. The chain employs TRBV3-1 and TRBJ1-2; a possible D gene is TRBD1 (5 bases). The CDR3 contains 14 residues. Germline CDR1 and CDR2: LGHDT and YNNKEL (reference sequence). Trimming took 4 bases from V and 2 from J, leaving 11 bases between them. The CDR3 sequence is CASSPSGANYGYTF. The CDR3 DNA sequence: TGTGCCAGCAGCCCCTCCGGGGCGAACTATGGCTACACCTTC.

This clonotype was seen at least ten times. The V gene is TRBV12-3 or TRBV12-4, the J gene TRBJ2-7; D not certain. This CDR3 spans 14 amino acids. Trimming left V 8 bases short and J 2 bases short, with 16 bases between. CDR3 DNA sequence: TGTGCCAGCTGCCCCCCGGGCAGAGCCTACGAGCAGTACTTC. Translated: CASCPPGRAYEQYF.

This clonotype appeared a few times. The chain joins TRBV12-3 or TRBV12-4 to TRBJ1-1; D unresolved. With 8 bases removed from V and 1 base from J, the gap between germline ends came to 8 bases. The CDR3 spans 12 residues. This CDR3 reads CASPIPNTEAFF. The DNA for the CDR3 is TGTGCCAGCCCAATCCCGAACACTGAAGCTTTCTTT.

This clonotype was found many times. The chain joins TRBV6-5 to TRBJ2-7; D is perhaps TRBD1 (6 bases). The CDR3 totals 15 residues. Trimming stripped 2 bases from V and 0 bases from J, with 11 bases between. The germline V gene has CDR1 MNHEY and CDR2 SVGAGI. CDR3 sequence (DNA): TGTGCCAGCAGTTACCGCACGGACAGCTCCTACGAGCAGTACTTC. Translated, it gives CASSYRTDSSYEQYF.

This clonotype showed up many times. The chain carries TRBV6-1 and TRBJ1-4; 7 bases are a match to TRBD1. The length of the CDR3 is 15 residues. CDR1 and CDR2 (germline): MNHNS, SASEGT. V dropped 7 bases and J dropped 2; count of bases not matched to a gene: 7. In DNA, the CDR3 is TGTGCCAGCATCACAGGGGAGGCGACTAATGAAAAACTGTTTTTT. Translated, it gives CASITGEATNEKLFF.

The chain recombines TRBV7-2 with TRBJ2-7; 7 bases are a match to TRBD1. CDR3 length: 14 amino acids. V shed 2 bases and J 6 bases; nucleotides not matched to a gene: 7. Looked up from germline, CDR1 is SGHTA and CDR2 is FQGNSA. DNA for the CDR3: TGTGCCAGCAGCTTACACAGGGGAACTAGCGAGCAGTACTTC. As protein: CASSLHRGTSEQYF. Full variable domain (remainder filled in from reference TRBV7-2 and TRBJ2-7): GAGVSQSPSNKVTEKGKDVELRCDPISGHTALYWYRQSLGQGLEFLIYFQGNSAPDKSGLPSDRFSAERTGGSVSTLTIQRTQQEDSAVYLCASSLHRGTSEQYFGPGTRLTVT.

Many counts were recorded for this clonotype. V and J are TRBV29-1 and TRBJ2-4; possibly TRBD1 or TRBD2 for D (6 bases each). The CDR3 runs 14 residues. V shed 0 bases and J shed 7 bases, with 13 bases lying between them. CDR1 is SQVTM and CDR2 is ANQGSEA in the germline V gene. CDR3 coding DNA: TGCAGCGTTGAAGATCGTCGGGGGCCGAACATTCAGTACTTC. It codes for CSVEDRRGPNIQYF.

This clonotype was observed at least ten times. The rearrangement uses TRBV6-5 and TRBJ2-1, with no clear D. The V gene lost 6 bases and the J gene lost 0 bases, with 15 bases spanning the gap. The germline V gene has CDR1 MNHEY and CDR2 SVGAGI. The length of the CDR3 is 16 residues. CDR3 sequence (DNA): TGTGCCAGCAGCCAAATGGCCGTAAGCTCCTACAATGAGCAGTTCTTC. Its protein is CASSQMAVSSYNEQFF.

Ten or more counts support this clonotype. The rearrangement joins TRBV6-5 to TRBJ2-1, with D possibly TRBD2 on 7 matching bases. CDR3 size: 16 residues. The V and J ends lost 6 bases and 7 bases respectively, with 22 bases between them. From germline, CDR1 is MNHEY and CDR2 SVGAGI. The CDR3: CASSQTAGAGVNEQFF. The CDR3 nucleotides are TGTGCCAGCAGCCAAACTGCGGGGGCGGGTGTAAATGAGCAGTTCTTC.